The present T cell receptor beta chain was sequenced within a study of T cells in narcolepsy. Libraries were prepared by immunoSEQ multiplex PCR; TCRdb keeps only in-frame clonotypes and omits some of them. Seen here are over 10,000 clones, 85% to 90% observed once, and the top ten hold approximately 1.8%. Of note for this clone: Its antigen is unknown.

Study conclusions and caveats: Autoreactive HCRT-specific and TRIB2-specific clonotypes were marked in same-patient CSF-versus-blood CD4+ comparisons.

This CDR3 contains 15 residues. In germline, CDR1 is SGHVS, CDR2 FQNEAQ. Between the trimmed V and J ends, which lost 2 bases and 6 bases, there was a span of 14 bases. The clonotype comes from a human donor with narcolepsy. Source material: CD45RA- memory CD4+ T cells from PBMCs. The chain uses TRBV7-8 and TRBJ1-3; tentative D call: TRBD1 (6 bases). CDR3 amino acids: CASSLMTGGKNTIYF. The CDR3 coding sequence is TGTGCCAGCAGCTTAATGACAGGAGGCAAAAACACCATATATTTT.